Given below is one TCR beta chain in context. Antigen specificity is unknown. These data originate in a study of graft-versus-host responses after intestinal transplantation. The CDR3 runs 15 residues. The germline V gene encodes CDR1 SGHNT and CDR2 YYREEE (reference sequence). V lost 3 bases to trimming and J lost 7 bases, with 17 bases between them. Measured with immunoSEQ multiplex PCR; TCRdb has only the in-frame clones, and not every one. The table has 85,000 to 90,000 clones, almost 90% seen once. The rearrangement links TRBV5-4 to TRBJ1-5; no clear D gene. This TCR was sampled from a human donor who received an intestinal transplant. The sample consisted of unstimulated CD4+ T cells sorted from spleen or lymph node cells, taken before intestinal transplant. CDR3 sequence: CASSSPVQPWQPQHF. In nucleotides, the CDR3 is TGTGCCAGCAGCTCTCCCGTACAGCCCTGGCAGCCCCAGCATTTT.